What follows is one T cell receptor (beta chain) and its context. Its specificity is not known. Other DNA variants within this sample encode the same CDR3. The entry originates in a study of cytomegalovirus exposure and HLA in healthy donors. General study points: Per a later analysis, 16,951 TCR beta sequences showed association with HLA alleles at 0.05 false discovery rate. Across donors, presence/absence analyses took sequencing depth to be roughly uniform.

With 60 Vbeta and 13 Jbeta primers, the PCR was carried out. Repertoires were generated with immunoSEQ multiplex PCR, while TCRdb's copy carries only in-frame clones and drops some. The specimen's table records fewer than 200,000 clones. This CDR3 has 14 amino acids. CDR1 and CDR2 (germline): KGHSH, LQKENI. V gave up 2 bases and J gave up 3 bases; unmatched junction bases: 2. The TCR originated in a woman aged 60-75 years in good health and CMV-seronegative. The chain uses TRBV18 and TRBJ1-1, with 8 positions matching TRBD1. The sample comprised PBMCs. The CDR3 nucleotides are TGTGCCAGCTCACCAGGACAGGGATACACTGAAGCTTTCTTT. Translating it yields CASSPGQGYTEAFF.